A single sample gave rise to the 16 T cell receptor beta chains below, sequenced in a study of blood T cell repertoires in COVID-19. Profiled with immunoSEQ multiplex PCR; TCRdb holds only in-frame clones, not every one. The sample has fewer than 55,000 clones; 84% are singletons. Sequencing was performed on peripheral blood. These receptors came from a man aged 45-65 years with acute or convalescent COVID-19.

The CDR3 sequence is CAGNRGGNTIYF. The DNA for the CDR3 is TGCGCCGGGAACAGGGGTGGAAACACCATATATTTT. This chain joins TRBV10-1 and TRBJ1-3; 7 bases are a match to TRBD1. The CDR3 sequence is 12 residues long. Trimming removed 11 bases from V and 3 bases from J; junction bases left unmatched: 4. Germline V gene data show CDR1 as WNHNN and CDR2 as SYGVQD (reference sequence).

This chain connects TRBV6-5 to TRBJ2-7; 11 bases line up with TRBD1. Germline CDR1 and CDR2: MNHEY and SVGAGI. The CDR3 spans 15 residues. V was pared by 6 bases and J by 4 bases, with 8 bases of the junction left unmatched. CDR3 protein: CASRDAGTGGYEQYF. The CDR3 nucleotides are TGTGCCAGCAGAGACGCCGGGACAGGGGGTTACGAGCAGTACTTC.

The rearrangement uses TRBV4-3 and TRBJ2-2; D might be TRBD1 (6 bases). Germline V gene sequence: CDR1 LGHNA, CDR2 YSLEER. The CDR3 extends over 15 amino acids. Trimming left V 3 bases short and J 6 bases short, with 14 bases between. The CDR3 sequence: CASSQRTVLAGELFF. The CDR3, as DNA: TGCGCCAGCAGCCAGAGGACAGTTCTCGCCGGGGAGCTGTTTTTT.

This sequence joins TRBV5-1 and TRBJ2-1; D possibly corresponds to TRBD1 (8 bases). The V gene's germline CDR1 is SGHRS and CDR2 YFSETQ. With 3 bases removed from V and 10 bases from J, the gap between germline ends came to 14 bases. The CDR3 is 13 amino acids. CDR3 residues: CASSSGGTGEQFF. The CDR3 region has the DNA TGCGCCAGCAGCTCCGGGGGGACAGGAGAGCAGTTCTTC.

This clone was observed a handful of times. This rearrangement joins TRBV13 to TRBJ1-2; 9 nucleotides line up with TRBD1. This CDR3 contains 14 residues. With 5 bases clipped from V and 8 bases from J, the junction kept 9 bases outside the gene matches. The germline V gene encodes CDR1 PRHDT and CDR2 FYEKMQ (reference sequence). CDR3 protein: CASSQGQGRRGYTF. The CDR3 DNA reads TGTGCCAGCAGCCAGGGACAGGGAAGACGCGGCTACACCTTC.

The J gene is TRBJ2-2, the V gene TRBV19; D is possibly TRBD1 (6 bases). The CDR3 runs to 14 residues. Looked up from germline, CDR1 is LNHDA and CDR2 is SQIVND (reference sequence). The V and J ends lost 7 bases and 6 bases respectively, with 15 bases between them. This CDR3 is CASINGQYPGELFF. CDR3 bases: TGTGCCAGTATTAATGGACAGTACCCCGGGGAGCTGTTTTTT.

This clone was picked up one time. The chain recombines TRBV6-6 with TRBJ1-2; 10 bases match TRBD1. Germline V CDR1 and CDR2: MNHNY, SVGAGI (reference sequence). Trimming at V came to 5 bases and at J to 3 bases, leaving 9 bases not matched to a gene. This CDR3 region has 16 residues. The CDR3 protein is CASSPPTGQGHYGYTF. The CDR3 DNA sequence: TGTGCCAGCAGTCCACCCACGGGACAGGGGCACTATGGCTACACCTTC.

The J gene is TRBJ2-3, the V gene TRBV9; 9 bases are shared with TRBD1. Trimming removed 0 bases from V and 4 bases from J; junction bases left unmatched: 0. The CDR3 is made up of 14 amino acids. Looked up from germline, CDR1 is SGDLS and CDR2 is YYNGEE. The CDR3 region is CASSVGDRADTQYF. The CDR3 coding sequence is TGTGCCAGCAGCGTAGGGGACAGGGCAGATACGCAGTATTTT.

This clone was seen once. CDR3 loop: CASSQFRGFDTQYF. As DNA, the CDR3 is TGTGCCAGCAGCCAATTCCGGGGGTTCGATACGCAGTATTTT. The chain joins TRBV14 to TRBJ2-3; perhaps TRBD2 as D (6 bases). The CDR3 is 14 residues long. The V end lost 2 bases, the J end lost 6 bases, and 12 bases lay between the germline ends. Germline CDR1 SGHDN, CDR2 FVKESK.

The DNA for the CDR3 is TGTGCCACCAGTGATTTGCGGGGGTTTCAGCCCCAGCATTTT. Its protein is CATSDLRGFQPQHF. The chain links TRBV24-1 to TRBJ1-5, with D perhaps TRBD1 (5 bases). Trimming shortened V by 0 bases and J by 6 bases, and 8 bases separated the two germline ends. Germline V gene data show CDR1 as KGHDR and CDR2 as SFDVKD. This CDR3 has 14 amino acids.

This clone was found a few times. V is TRBV10-1 and J is TRBJ2-7; the D gene is possibly TRBD2 (5 bases). Trimming took 4 bases from V and 0 from J, leaving 13 bases between them. The CDR3 is 15 amino acids. Germline V CDR1 and CDR2: WNHNN, SYGVQD (reference sequence). CDR3: CASSASTGSSYEQYF. CDR3 in DNA: TGCGCCAGCAGTGCAAGTACGGGGAGCTCCTACGAGCAGTACTTC.

This sequence joins TRBV21-1 and TRBJ1-5; TRBD1, the table's D call, lacks a check against the DNA. TRBV21-1 is classified as a pseudogene. The CDR3 loop spans 19 amino acids. The CDR3 protein is CASSKEGQGRVYSNQPQHF. The CDR3 coding sequence is TGTGCCAGCAGCAAAGAGGGACAGGGGCGAGTATATAGCAATCAGCCCCAGCATTTT.

The J gene is TRBJ1-3, the V gene TRBV3-1 (or the pseudogene TRBV3-2); D uncertain. CDR1 is LGHDT and CDR2 is YNNKEL in the germline V gene (reference sequence). The CDR3 contains 13 residues. The V and J ends lost 8 bases and 7 bases respectively, with 15 bases between them. The CDR3 sequence: CASSGVVENTIYF. CDR3 DNA: TGTGCCAGCTCCGGGGTAGTAGAGAACACCATATATTTT.

CDR3 DNA sequence: TGTGCCAGCAGTTACAGGGGAGGGGACGAGCAGTACTTC. It translates to CASSYRGGDEQYF. The V gene is TRBV6-6, the J gene TRBJ2-7; 7 bases are a match to TRBD2. CDR1 and CDR2 (germline): MNHNY, SVGAGI (reference sequence). The CDR3 length is 13 residues. Germline trimming cut 2 bases from V and 5 bases from J; bases unmatched to any gene: 3.

This chain joins TRBV30 and TRBJ1-2; 9 bases are shared with TRBD1. The CDR3 is made up of 13 amino acids. V was pared by 4 bases and J by 6 bases, with 6 bases of the junction left unmatched. Germline CDR1 is GTSNPN and CDR2 is SVGIG (reference sequence). The DNA of the CDR3 is TGTGCCTGGACCACCGGGACAGGGAATGGCTACACCTTC. The encoded protein is CAWTTGTGNGYTF. Drawing the rest from reference TRBV30 and TRBJ1-2, the complete variable domain is SQTIHQWPATLVQPVGSPLSLECTVEGTSNPNLYWYRQAAGRGLQLLFYSVGIGQISSEVPQNLSASRPQDRQFILSSKKLLLSDSGFYLCAWTTGTGNGYTFGSGTRLTVV.

The J gene is TRBJ1-1, the V gene TRBV5-4; D is ambiguous. The germline V gene encodes CDR1 SGHNT and CDR2 YYREEE (reference sequence). There are 14 residues in the CDR3. V was cut by 0 bases and J by 0 bases, with 6 bases left in between. The CDR3, as DNA: TGTGCCAGCAGCTTGGGAGGGATGAACACTGAAGCTTTCTTT. It translates to CASSLGGMNTEAFF.